The present T cell receptor (beta chain) was sequenced within a study of blood T cell repertoires in COVID-19. Study at large: Nucleic acid was either cDNA or gDNA, and it came from T cells, B-cell-depleted T cells, or PBMCs.

Recovery meant two consecutive negative NP/OP PCR tests, professional clearance, or resolved symptoms. The CDR3 covers 15 residues. Germline-derived CDR1 and CDR2 are SGHNT and YENEEA. V was clipped by 4 bases and J by 1 base, with 11 bases between them. As originally analysed: Estimation of nucleated cell counts was performed using reference gene primer amplification. The method was immunoSEQ multiplex PCR; TCRdb's version includes in-frame clones alone and lacks a portion of them. That table is the source of V, J and clone size, and D and trimming were worked out from the DNA. This repertoire shows 200,000 to 300,000 clones, approximately 86% found once; its top ten account for about 2.6%.

Sequenced: PBMCs or T cells enriched from blood (not recorded which). This clonotype was obtained from a woman younger than 30 who had recovered from COVID-19. The gene calls are TRBV11-3 and TRBJ2-1, with D possibly being TRBD2 (5 bases). The CDR3 nucleotides are TGTGCCAGCAGCTCGACCGGGGTATCCTACAATGAGCAGTTCTTC. This gives the protein CASSSTGVSYNEQFF.